Sequencing of this T cell receptor (beta chain) was carried out in a study of blood T cell repertoires in COVID-19. Overall study context: The United States, Italy and Spain were the sources of the acute and convalescent COVID-19 samples. T cells, B-cell-depleted T cells, or PBMCs supplied cDNA or gDNA.

Trimming shortened V by 11 bases and J by 11 bases, and 9 bases separated the two germline ends. Germline values: CDR1 SNHLY, CDR2 FYNNEI. The CDR3 spans 8 residues. In the original processing: Nucleated cell number was recorded as an estimate derived from reference gene primer amplification. Clones were sequenced by immunoSEQ multiplex PCR, and TCRdb holds only the in-frame ones, with some missing. Clonal size and the V and J genes are those of that table, whereas D and trimming came from the DNA. This repertoire shows around 21,000 clones, 80% to 85% found once; its top ten account for about 2.9%. The V call is TRBV2, the J call TRBJ1-1; no definite D call. The specimen was peripheral blood. This sequence originates from a man in his forties or fifties with acute or convalescent COVID-19. In nucleotides, the CDR3 is TGTGCCGGAAGGGAGGCTTTCTTT. Its protein product is CAGREAFF.